This T cell receptor (beta chain) is drawn from a study of T cells in Graves' hyperthyroidism and ophthalmopathy. This clonotype has a count of ten or more. Its target is not known. Findings and limits, study-wide: Stable hyperthyroidism and ophthalmopathy were separated using 13 V-J signatures.

Amplification of TCR beta CDR3 regions used RNA as the template. The HTBI primer set was used in a first-round RT-PCR of the TCR CDR3. TCRdb recomputed calls from the multiplex PCR reads with MiXCR, one row per CDR3 protein. Of roughly 500,000 distinct CDR3 sequences in the sample, approximately 15% were seen once. Trimming left V 8 bases short and J 0 bases short, with 7 bases between. The germline V gene encodes CDR1 SNHLY and CDR2 FYNNEI. The CDR3 consists of 12 residues. This receptor was taken from a woman aged 25 to 45 with Graves' hyperthyroidism that later progressed to Graves' ophthalmopathy. V and J are TRBV2 and TRBJ2-5; D ambiguous. Sequencing input: blood. CDR3 sequence: CASLGHQETQYF. In DNA form, the CDR3 reads TGTGCCAGCTTAGGCCACCAAGAGACCCAGTACTTC.